This T cell receptor (beta chain) was captured in a study of blood T cell repertoires in COVID-19. About the research overall: Acute and convalescent COVID-19 samples came from the United States, Italy and Spain. PBMCs, B-cell-depleted T cells, or T cells provided the cDNA or gDNA that made up the material.

Original handling: Researchers report that nucleated cell counts were estimated from reference gene primer amplification. The data were produced by immunoSEQ multiplex PCR, yet TCRdb's version contains in-frame clones alone and is incomplete. That table furnishes V, J and clone size, whereas the DNA furnished D and trimming. In the table there are about 310,000 clones, approximately 89% of which are singletons. The CDR3 loop spans 18 amino acids. V lost 0 bases to trimming and J lost 0 bases, with 18 bases between them. Germline V gives CDR1 SGHRS, CDR2 YFSETQ. What was sequenced was peripheral blood. The rearrangement links TRBV5-1 to TRBJ1-1, with D perhaps matching TRBD1 (5 bases). This sequence originates from a woman aged 45-60 years who had recovered from COVID-19. The CDR3 spells CASSLAQQVQVLNTEAFF. CDR3 DNA: TGCGCCAGCAGCTTGGCACAACAAGTACAGGTACTGAACACTGAAGCTTTCTTT.